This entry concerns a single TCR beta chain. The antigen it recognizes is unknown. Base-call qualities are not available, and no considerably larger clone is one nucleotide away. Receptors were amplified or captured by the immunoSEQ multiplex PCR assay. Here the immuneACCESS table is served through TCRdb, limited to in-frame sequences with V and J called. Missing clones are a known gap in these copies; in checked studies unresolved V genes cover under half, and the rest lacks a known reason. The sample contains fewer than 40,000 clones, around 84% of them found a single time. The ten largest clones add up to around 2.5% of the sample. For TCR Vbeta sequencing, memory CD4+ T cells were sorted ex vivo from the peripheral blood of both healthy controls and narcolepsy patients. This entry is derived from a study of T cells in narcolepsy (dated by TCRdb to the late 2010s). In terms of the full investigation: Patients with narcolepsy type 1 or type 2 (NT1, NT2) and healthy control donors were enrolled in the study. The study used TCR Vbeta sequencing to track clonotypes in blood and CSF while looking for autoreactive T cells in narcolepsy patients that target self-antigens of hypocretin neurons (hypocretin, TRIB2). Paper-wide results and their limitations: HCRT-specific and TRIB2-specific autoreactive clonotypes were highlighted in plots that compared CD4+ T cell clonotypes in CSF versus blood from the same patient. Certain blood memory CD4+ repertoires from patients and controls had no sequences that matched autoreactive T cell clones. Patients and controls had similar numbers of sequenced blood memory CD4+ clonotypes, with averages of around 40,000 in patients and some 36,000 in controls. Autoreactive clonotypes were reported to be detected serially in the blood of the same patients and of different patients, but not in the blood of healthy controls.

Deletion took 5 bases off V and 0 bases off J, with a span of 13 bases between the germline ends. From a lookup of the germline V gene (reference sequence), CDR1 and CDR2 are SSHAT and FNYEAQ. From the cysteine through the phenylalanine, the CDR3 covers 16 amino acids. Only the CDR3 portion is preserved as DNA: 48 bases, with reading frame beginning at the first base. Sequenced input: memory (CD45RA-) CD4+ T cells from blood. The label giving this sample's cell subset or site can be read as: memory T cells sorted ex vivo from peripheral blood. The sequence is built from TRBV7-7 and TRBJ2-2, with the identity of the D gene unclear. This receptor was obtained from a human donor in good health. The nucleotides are TGTGCCAGCAGCCACCGGACCGAGGCGAACACCGGGGAGCTGTTTTTT. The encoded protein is CASSHRTEANTGELFF.